This T cell receptor beta chain stems from a study of blood T cell repertoires in COVID-19 (TCRdb year 2020). A note on the overall study: Samples from collaborators originated in the United States, Italy and Spain and spanned both the acute and convalescent phases of COVID-19. The material from the prospective study consisted of cDNA or gDNA derived from T cells, B-cell-depleted T cells, or PBMCs. Deeply sampled blood TCRbeta repertoires from subjects exposed to, actively infected with, or recovered from COVID-19 were included in the dataset. The repertoires were made available in a free public database intended to serve as a resource for research on the immune response to SARS-CoV-2. Samples were obtained from the ongoing ImmuneRACE study (first 160 participants) and from some 1,200 subjects provided by 6 global collaborators. A de-identified subject ID, COVID-19 status, age in years and sex were almost always included in the sample metadata. HLA class I and class II types, where available, came from metadata supplied by the sample provider rather than from assay-based typing. The investigation overall reported the following: The amount of clinical and demographic metadata varied by source and participant and was provided uncurated.

About this clone: Its antigen has not been determined. Base qualities are not at hand, and no much larger clone is one base apart.

The immunoSEQ Assay, a bias-controlled multiplex PCR, was used to amplify TCRbeta CDR3 regions from genomic DNA. The authors processed their data as follows. The number of nucleated cells in each sample was estimated by amplification of reference gene primers within the assay. Sequence reads were collapsed and filtered to measure the absolute abundance of every unique TCRbeta CDR3 rearrangement. Productive Simpson clonality was computed per sample as the square root of Simpson's diversity index over productive rearrangements. In TCRdb, the immuneACCESS table is reduced to in-frame sequences with V and J assigned. These tables do not hold every clone; where another copy was compared, an unresolved V gene accounts for under half, and the others remain unexplained. V, J and clone size are taken as reported in that table, and D and trimming were inferred from the DNA itself. This sample holds 310,000 or so clones; approximately 83% were observed only once. The ten largest clonotypes hold roughly 1.9% of the sample.

Another Seattle source contributed samples from volunteer blood donors who had recovered from COVID-19. The collaborating institutions used their own protocols to collect whole blood in K2EDTA tubes. For TCRbeta analysis, collaborators shipped samples as frozen whole blood, isolated PBMCs, or DNA extracted from either of those sample types. The receptor comes from a woman in her 30s who had recovered from COVID-19. The sequencing sample was made of peripheral blood.

The CDR3 in this case is CASSSFRDRDSYEQYF. In nucleotide form, the sequence is TGTGCCAGCAGCTCTTTCCGGGACAGGGACTCCTACGAGCAGTACTTC. Recombination connected TRBV7-9 to TRBJ2-7; a stretch of 9 junction bases matches TRBD1. As encoded in the germline V gene (reference sequence), CDR1 is SEHNR while CDR2 is FQNEAQ. From V the trimming removes 4 bases and from J it removes 0 bases, while the gene matches leave 7 bases of the junction unaccounted for. The CDR3 sequence holds 16 residues, the cysteine and phenylalanine included. CDR3 DNA only is kept here, 48 bases in frame from base 1.